This T cell receptor beta chain was sequenced in a study of CD8 T cells in Susac syndrome. Overall study: Susac syndrome patients were untreated, on corticosteroids with some adding intravenous immunoglobulin, or on intravenous immunoglobulin only. Notes on the study in general: Clonal expansion was not seen in any Susac syndrome CD4+ T cell repertoire.

RNA, at 0.5 to 1 ug, was reverse transcribed with random hexamers. Amplification of TCR beta CDR3 by immunoSEQ multiplex PCR spanned 54 Vbeta and 13 Jbeta. TCRdb itself ran the immunoSEQ multiplex PCR reads through MiXCR, one entry per CDR3 protein. The sample consists of roughly 140,000 distinct CDR3 sequences, approximately 95% of them appearing once. This CDR3 contains 13 residues. The germline V gene encodes CDR1 DFQATT and CDR2 SNEGSKA (reference sequence). V gave up 0 bases and J gave up 7 bases, with 10 bases separating them. Sequencing of TCR beta covered CD8+ and CD4+ T cells obtained from blood. Note on this clonotype: Its antigen is not known.

The rearrangement links TRBV20-1 to TRBJ1-5; the D is unclear. This TCR derives from a human donor with Susac syndrome. The specimen sequenced was CD4+ T cells from PBMCs. In nucleotides, the CDR3 is TGCAGTGCTAGAGAAAGTCCGGAGCAGCCCCAGCATTTT. This encodes CSARESPEQPQHF.